A selection of T cell receptor beta chains follows, all from one sample in a study of cytomegalovirus exposure and HLA in healthy donors. Sequenced by immunoSEQ multiplex PCR; TCRdb stores in-frame clones only, minus some. The table records around 150,000 clones, about 78% of them present only once. Input material: PBMCs. The receptors were gathered from a male donor in good health and CMV-seronegative. Each CDR3 is given with its conserved first and last residue. The order of the fields is V gene, J gene, CDR3 protein.

v_gene: TRBV19
j_gene: TRBJ1-2
CDR3aa: CASSEDRNYGYTF

v_gene: TRBV27
j_gene: TRBJ2-7
CDR3aa: CASSFPSTSGNSYEQYF

v_gene: TRBV6-5
j_gene: TRBJ1-2
CDR3aa: CASSRSTGNYGYTF

v_gene: TRBV6-5
j_gene: TRBJ2-3
CDR3aa: CASRRGLLDTQYF

v_gene: TRBV27
j_gene: TRBJ2-5
CDR3aa: CASSFRGRERETQYF

v_gene: TRBV18
j_gene: TRBJ2-7
CDR3aa: CASSSGTSYEQYF

v_gene: TRBV30
j_gene: TRBJ2-7
CDR3aa: CAWSGQGGEQYF

v_gene: TRBV30
j_gene: TRBJ1-1
CDR3aa: CAGTTGGTEAFF

v_gene: TRBV10-3
j_gene: TRBJ1-2
CDR3aa: CAISESGGTGGKNNYGYTF

v_gene: TRBV14
j_gene: TRBJ1-2
CDR3aa: CASSRVLGYGYTF